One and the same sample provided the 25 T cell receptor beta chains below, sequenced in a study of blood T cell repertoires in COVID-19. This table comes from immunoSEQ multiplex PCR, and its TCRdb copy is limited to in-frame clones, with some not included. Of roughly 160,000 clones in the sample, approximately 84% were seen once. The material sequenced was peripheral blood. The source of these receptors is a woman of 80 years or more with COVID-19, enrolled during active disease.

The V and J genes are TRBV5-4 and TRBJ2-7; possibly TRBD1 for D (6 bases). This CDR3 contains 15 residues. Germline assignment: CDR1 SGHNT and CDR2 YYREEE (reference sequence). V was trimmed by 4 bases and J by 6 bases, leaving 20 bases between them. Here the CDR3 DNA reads TGTGCCAGCAGCCCTCCCCCAGGGGTGTCTGGCGAGCAGTACTTC. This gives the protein CASSPPPGVSGEQYF.

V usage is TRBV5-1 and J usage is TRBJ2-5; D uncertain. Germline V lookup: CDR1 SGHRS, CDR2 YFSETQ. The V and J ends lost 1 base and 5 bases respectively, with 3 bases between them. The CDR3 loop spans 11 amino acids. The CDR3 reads CASSLSETQYF. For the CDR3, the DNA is TGCGCCAGCAGCTTGTCGGAGACCCAGTACTTC.

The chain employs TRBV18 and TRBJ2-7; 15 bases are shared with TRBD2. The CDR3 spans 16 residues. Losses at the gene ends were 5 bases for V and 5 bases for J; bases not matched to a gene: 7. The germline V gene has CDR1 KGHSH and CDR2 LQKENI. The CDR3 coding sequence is TGTGCCAGCTCATACGGACTAGCGGGAGGGACTGACGAGCAGTACTTC. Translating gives CASSYGLAGGTDEQYF.

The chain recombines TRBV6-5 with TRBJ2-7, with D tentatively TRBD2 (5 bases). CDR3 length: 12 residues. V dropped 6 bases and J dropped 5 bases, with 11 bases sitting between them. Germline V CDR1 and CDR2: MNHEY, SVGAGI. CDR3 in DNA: TGTGCCAGCAGCGACACTAGGGACGAGCAGTACTTC. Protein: CASSDTRDEQYF.

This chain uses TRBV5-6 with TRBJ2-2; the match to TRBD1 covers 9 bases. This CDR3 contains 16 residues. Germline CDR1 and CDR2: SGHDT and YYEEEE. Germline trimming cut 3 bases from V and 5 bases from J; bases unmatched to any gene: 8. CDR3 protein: CASSWGQGLGTGELFF. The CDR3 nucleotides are TGTGCCAGCAGCTGGGGACAGGGCTTAGGGACCGGGGAGCTGTTTTTT.

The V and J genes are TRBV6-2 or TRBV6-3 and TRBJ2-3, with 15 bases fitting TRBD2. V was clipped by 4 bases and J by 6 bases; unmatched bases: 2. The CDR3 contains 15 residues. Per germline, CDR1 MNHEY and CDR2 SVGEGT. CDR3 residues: CASSWTSGGDDTQYF. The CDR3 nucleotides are TGTGCCAGCAGTTGGACTAGCGGGGGGGACGATACGCAGTATTTT.

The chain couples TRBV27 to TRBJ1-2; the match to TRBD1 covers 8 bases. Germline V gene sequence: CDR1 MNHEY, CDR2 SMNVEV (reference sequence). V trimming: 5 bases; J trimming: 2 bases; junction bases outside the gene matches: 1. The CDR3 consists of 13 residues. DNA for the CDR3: TGTGCCAGCAGTAGGACAGGGAACTATGGCTACACCTTC. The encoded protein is CASSRTGNYGYTF.

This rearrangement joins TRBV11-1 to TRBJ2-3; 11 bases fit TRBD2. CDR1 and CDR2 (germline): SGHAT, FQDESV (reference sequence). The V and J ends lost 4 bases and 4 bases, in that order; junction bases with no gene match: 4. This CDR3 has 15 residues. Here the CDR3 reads CASSSGTSGSDTQYF. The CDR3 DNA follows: TGTGCCAGCAGCTCCGGGACTAGCGGTTCAGATACGCAGTATTTT.

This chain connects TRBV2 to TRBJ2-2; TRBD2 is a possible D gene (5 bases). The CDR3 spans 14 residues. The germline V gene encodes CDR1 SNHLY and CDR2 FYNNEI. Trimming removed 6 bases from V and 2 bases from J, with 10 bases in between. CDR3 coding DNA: TGTGCCAGCAGGAACAGACTAAACACCGGGGAGCTGTTTTTT. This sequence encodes CASRNRLNTGELFF.

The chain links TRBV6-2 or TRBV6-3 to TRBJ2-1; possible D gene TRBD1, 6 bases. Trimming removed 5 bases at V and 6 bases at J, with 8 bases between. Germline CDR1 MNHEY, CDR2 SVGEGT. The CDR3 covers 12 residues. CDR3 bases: TGTGCCAGCAGTGACAGGTTCAATGAGCAGTTCTTC. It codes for CASSDRFNEQFF.

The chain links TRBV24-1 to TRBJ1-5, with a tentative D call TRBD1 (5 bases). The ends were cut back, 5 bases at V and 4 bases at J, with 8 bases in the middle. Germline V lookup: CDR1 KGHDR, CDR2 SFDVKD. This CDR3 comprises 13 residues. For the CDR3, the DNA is TGTGCCACCAGTGCCACAGGTAATCAGCCCCAGCATTTT. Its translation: CATSATGNQPQHF.

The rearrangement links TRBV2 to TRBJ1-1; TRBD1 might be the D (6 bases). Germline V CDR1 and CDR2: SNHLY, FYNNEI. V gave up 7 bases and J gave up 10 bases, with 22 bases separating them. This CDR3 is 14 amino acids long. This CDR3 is CASTTGTGHGRAFF. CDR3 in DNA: TGTGCCAGCACCACAGGGACGGGCCATGGGCGAGCTTTCTTT.

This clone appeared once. The CDR3, as DNA: TGTGCCAGCAGCCAAGATGTACTAGCGGGAGCCACCGGGGAGCTGTTTTTT. Protein: CASSQDVLAGATGELFF. V gene TRBV3-1 (or the pseudogene TRBV3-2) combines with J gene TRBJ2-2; TRBD2 aligns across 11 bases. Germline assignment: CDR1 LGHDT and CDR2 YNNKEL (reference sequence). This CDR3 spans 17 amino acids. V shed 0 bases, J shed 4 bases, and the junction held 4 bases outside the gene matches.

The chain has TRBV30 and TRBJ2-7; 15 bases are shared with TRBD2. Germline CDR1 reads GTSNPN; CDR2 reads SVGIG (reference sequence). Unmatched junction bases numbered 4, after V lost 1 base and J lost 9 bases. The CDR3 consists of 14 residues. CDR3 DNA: TGTGCCTGGAGTGGGACTAGCGGGAGGGCCGCGCAGTACTTC. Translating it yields CAWSGTSGRAAQYF.

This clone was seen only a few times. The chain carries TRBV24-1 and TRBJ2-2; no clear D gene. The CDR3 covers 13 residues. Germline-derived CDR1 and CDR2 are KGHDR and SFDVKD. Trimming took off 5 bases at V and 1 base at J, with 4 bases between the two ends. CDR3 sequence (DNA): TGTGCCACCAGTGGACAGAACACCGGGGAGCTGTTTTTT. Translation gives CATSGQNTGELFF.

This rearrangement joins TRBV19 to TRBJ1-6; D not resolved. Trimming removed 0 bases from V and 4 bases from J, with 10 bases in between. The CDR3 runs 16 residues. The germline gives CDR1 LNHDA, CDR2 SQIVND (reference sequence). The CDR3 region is CASSIDARLYNSPLHF. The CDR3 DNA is TGTGCCAGTAGTATAGATGCAAGACTTTATAATTCACCCCTCCACTTT.

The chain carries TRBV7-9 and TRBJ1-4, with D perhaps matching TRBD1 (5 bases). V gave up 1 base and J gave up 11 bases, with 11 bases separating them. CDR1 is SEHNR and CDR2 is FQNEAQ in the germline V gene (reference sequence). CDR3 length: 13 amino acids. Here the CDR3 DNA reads TGTGCCAGCAGCTTAGAAGGAGGGGCCAAACTGTTTTTT. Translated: CASSLEGGAKLFF.

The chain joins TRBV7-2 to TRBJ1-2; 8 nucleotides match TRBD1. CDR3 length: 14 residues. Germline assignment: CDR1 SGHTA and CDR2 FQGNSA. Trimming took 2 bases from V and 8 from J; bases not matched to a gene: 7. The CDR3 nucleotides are TGTGCCAGCAGCTTACCCGCAGGGGGCGGCGGCTACACCTTC. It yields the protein CASSLPAGGGGYTF.

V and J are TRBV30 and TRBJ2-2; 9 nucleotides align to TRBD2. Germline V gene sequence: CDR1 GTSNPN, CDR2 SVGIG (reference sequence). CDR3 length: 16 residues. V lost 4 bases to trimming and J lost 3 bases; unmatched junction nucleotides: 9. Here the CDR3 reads CAWKLIGGGDTGELFF. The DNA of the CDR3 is TGTGCCTGGAAACTGATCGGCGGGGGGGACACCGGGGAGCTGTTTTTT.

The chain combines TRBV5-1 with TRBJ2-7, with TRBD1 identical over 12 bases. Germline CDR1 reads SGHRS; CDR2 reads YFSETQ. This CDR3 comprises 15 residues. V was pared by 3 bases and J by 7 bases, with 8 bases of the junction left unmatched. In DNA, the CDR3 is TGCGCCAGCAGCTCTCCGGGACAGGGGGCCCGGGAGCAGTACTTC. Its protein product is CASSSPGQGAREQYF.

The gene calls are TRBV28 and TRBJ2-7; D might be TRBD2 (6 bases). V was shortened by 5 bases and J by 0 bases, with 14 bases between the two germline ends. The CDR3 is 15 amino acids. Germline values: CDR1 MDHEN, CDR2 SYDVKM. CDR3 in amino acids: CASSVAGTASYEQYF. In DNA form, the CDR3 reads TGTGCCAGCAGTGTAGCCGGGACTGCCTCCTACGAGCAGTACTTC.

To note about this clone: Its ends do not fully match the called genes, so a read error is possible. The CDR3 region is CASSLEQGAHEKLFF. DNA for the CDR3: TGTGCCAGTAGTCTAGAACAGGGGGCCCATGAAAAACTGTTTTTT. V gene TRBV19 combines with J gene TRBJ1-4; 9 bases align to TRBD1. This CDR3 spans 15 amino acids. CDR1 LNHDA and CDR2 SQIVND come from the germline V gene (reference sequence).

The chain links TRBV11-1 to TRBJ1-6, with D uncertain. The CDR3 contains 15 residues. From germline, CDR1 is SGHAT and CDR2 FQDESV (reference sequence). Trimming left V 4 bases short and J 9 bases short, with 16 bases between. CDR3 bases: TGTGCCAGCAGCTCGTCCCGCCGAGGCGTTTCACCCCTCCACTTT. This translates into CASSSSRRGVSPLHF.

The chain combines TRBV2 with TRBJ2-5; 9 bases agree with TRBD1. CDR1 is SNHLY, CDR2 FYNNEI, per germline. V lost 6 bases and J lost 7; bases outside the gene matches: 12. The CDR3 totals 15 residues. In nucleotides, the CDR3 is TGTGCCAGCAGCTACCTAGGACAGGGGACCGGGACCCAGTACTTC. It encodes CASSYLGQGTGTQYF.

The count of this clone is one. Here the CDR3 reads CASSPPSGNTGELFF. CDR3 DNA: TGTGCCAGCTCACCACCTAGCGGGAACACCGGGGAGCTGTTTTTT. The chain has TRBV18 and TRBJ2-2; possible D gene TRBD2, 6 bases. Germline lookup yields CDR1 KGHSH and CDR2 LQKENI. Trimming took 0 bases from V and 1 from J, leaving 6 bases between them. This CDR3 spans 15 amino acids.